The 28 T cell receptor beta chains below were found in one sample sequenced in a study of blood T cells in healthy people across ages. A second roughly 6 to 11 cycle PCR used barcoded and J-beta primers. Each CDR3 protein is one row after TCRdb ran MiXCR on the 5' RACE reads. The table includes fewer than 700,000 distinct CDR3 sequences, roughly two fifths detected once. Sequenced: blood. The receptors here all came from a man at least 80 years old in good health.

The chain couples TRBV28 to TRBJ2-7; 7 bases are a match to TRBD1. The J segment lost 4 bases and the V segment lost 6 bases, leaving 6 bases of the junction unmatched. CDR1 and CDR2 from the germline V gene are MDHEN and SYDVKM. CDR3 length: 13 amino acids. CDR3 DNA: TGTGCCAGCAGAACCGGGACAGCTTACGAGCAGTACTTC. As protein: CASRTGTAYEQYF.

The chain uses TRBV7-9 and TRBJ1-2; perhaps TRBD1 as D (5 bases). Germline V gene lookup returns CDR1 SEHNR and CDR2 FQNEAQ (reference sequence). The CDR3 extends over 15 amino acids. V was pared by 0 bases and J by 4 bases, with 12 bases between. DNA of the CDR3: TGTGCCAGCAGCTTAGCGGTCCCTGGGGCCTATGGCTACACCTTC. This sequence encodes CASSLAVPGAYGYTF.

This clonotype was counted a few times. The rearrangement joins TRBV7-2 to TRBJ2-7; D gene ambiguous. The germline V gene encodes CDR1 SGHTA and CDR2 FQGNSA. V was trimmed by 5 bases and J by 2 bases, leaving 16 bases between them. The CDR3 length is 15 residues. CDR3 protein: CASSPNQAAAYEQYF. DNA of the CDR3: TGTGCCAGCAGCCCTAACCAGGCAGCTGCCTACGAGCAGTACTTC.

The rearrangement links TRBV28 to TRBJ1-5; D might be TRBD1 (6 bases). The CDR3 consists of 15 residues. V lost 8 bases, J lost 7 bases, and 21 bases lay in between. CDR1 and CDR2 from the germline V gene are MDHEN and SYDVKM. The CDR3 DNA reads as TGTGCCAGCCCCCCCTCACAGGGAGGCGTGCAGCCCCAGCATTTT. Translation: CASPPSQGGVQPQHF.

J is TRBJ2-5 and V is TRBV5-1; TRBD1 matches at 9 bases. This CDR3 comprises 15 residues. The V and J ends lost 3 bases and 5 bases, in that order; junction bases with no gene match: 8. Germline V lookup: CDR1 SGHRS, CDR2 YFSETQ. The CDR3 DNA follows: TGCGCCAGCAGCTACGGGACAGGGAGCCGGGAGACCCAGTACTTC. Its translation: CASSYGTGSRETQYF.

Details on this clonotype: A read error may be the cause here, since a much bigger clone is one base away. This chain connects TRBV5-1 to TRBJ1-4; D is unclear. Germline CDR1 is SGHRS and CDR2 is YFSETQ. The CDR3 runs to 15 residues. The CDR3 DNA sequence: TGCACCAGCAGCTTGGATTTCGCAGCGAATGAAAAACTGTTTTTT. It yields the protein CTSSLDFAANEKLFF.

This clonotype was observed a handful of times. The J gene is TRBJ2-7, the V gene TRBV20-1; D unclear. Germline V gene data show CDR1 as DFQATT and CDR2 as SNEGSKA (reference sequence). The CDR3 contains 13 residues. V lost 1 base, J lost 9 bases, and 16 bases lay in between. The CDR3 DNA reads as TGCAGTGCTAGAGCAACGGACCGTATGACGCAGTACTTC. This sequence encodes CSARATDRMTQYF.

On this clonotype itself: Compared with germline, one end of the junction differs, possibly owing to a read error. CDR3 sequence (DNA): TGCGTCAGCAGCTTTACAAAGGGACTAGCGGGAGGGCCCCCCTACAATGAGCAGTTCTTC. This translates into CVSSFTKGLAGGPPYNEQFF. The chain joins TRBV5-1 to TRBJ2-1; 16 nucleotides match TRBD2. CDR1 is SGHRS, CDR2 YFSETQ, per germline. The CDR3 contains 20 residues. Drawing the rest from reference TRBV5-1 and TRBJ2-1, the complete variable domain is KAGVTQTPRYLIKTRGQQVTLSCSPISGHRSVSWYQQTPGQGLQFLFEYFSETQRNKGNFPGRFSGRQFSNSRSEMNVSTLELGDSALYLCVSSFTKGLAGGPPYNEQFFGPGTRLTVL.

This chain connects TRBV7-6 to TRBJ1-4; 7 nucleotides align to TRBD1. From germline, CDR1 is SGHVS and CDR2 FNYEAQ. The CDR3 consists of 17 residues. Germline trimming cut 1 base from V and 3 bases from J; bases unmatched to any gene: 8. The chain's CDR3 is CASSLGPLGQSNEKLFF. The CDR3 coding sequence is TGTGCCAGCAGCTTAGGGCCGCTGGGACAGTCTAATGAAAAACTGTTTTTT.

This clonotype was counted once. A much larger clone lies a single base off, so this may be a read error. The V and J genes are TRBV2 and TRBJ2-1; 8 bases line up with TRBD1. After removal of 3 bases from V and 5 bases from J, the junction contained 9 bases not matched to a gene. The CDR3 extends over 16 amino acids. Germline loops: CDR1 SNHLY, CDR2 FYNNEI. As DNA, the CDR3 is TGTGCCAGCAGTGATGGGCAGGGGGCGACCCACAATGAGCAGTTCTTC. This gives the protein CASSDGQGATHNEQFF. Based on the CDR3 plus reference TRBV2 and TRBJ2-1, the full variable domain is EPEVTQTPSHQVTQMGQEVILRCVPISNHLYFYWYRQILGQKVEFLVSFYNNEISEKSEIFDDQFSVERPDGSNFTLKIRSTKLEDSAMYFCASSDGQGATHNEQFFGPGTRLTVL.

The table lists this clonotype with a few counts. The chain combines TRBV7-2 with TRBJ2-1, with D perhaps TRBD2 (5 bases). Trimming cost V 2 bases and J 9 bases, with 8 bases left between them. There are 12 residues in the CDR3. Per germline, CDR1 SGHTA and CDR2 FQGNSA. The CDR3 region is CASSLLRAEQFF. The DNA of the CDR3 is TGTGCCAGCAGCTTACTGCGGGCTGAGCAGTTCTTC.

The chain employs TRBV7-8 and TRBJ2-3; 11 bases line up with TRBD2. Germline V gene lookup returns CDR1 SGHVS and CDR2 FQNEAQ. The CDR3 has 17 amino acids. The J segment lost 0 bases and the V segment lost 5 bases, leaving 7 bases of the junction unmatched. The CDR3 nucleotides are TGTGCCAGCAGCCCGGCTAGCGGGGGGTGGAGCACAGATACGCAGTATTTT. Translation gives CASSPASGGWSTDTQYF.

J is TRBJ2-1 and V is TRBV10-3; TRBD2 matches at 12 bases. The CDR3 runs 15 residues. Germline V CDR1 and CDR2: ENHRY, SYGVKD. V shed 7 bases, J shed 4 bases, and the junction held 5 bases outside the gene matches. CDR3 loop: CAITSGLAGYNEQFF. DNA of the CDR3: TGTGCCATCACCTCAGGACTAGCGGGATACAATGAGCAGTTCTTC.

The chain couples TRBV11-2 to TRBJ1-6; 9 bases agree with TRBD1. V was pared by 4 bases and J by 7 bases, with 5 bases of the junction left unmatched. Germline V gives CDR1 SGHAT, CDR2 FQNNGV. The CDR3 sequence is 15 residues long. CDR3 DNA sequence: TGTGCCAGCAGCTCACACAGGGGGCGGAATTCACCCCTCCACTTT. This codes for CASSSHRGRNSPLHF.

The V gene is TRBV11-2, the J gene TRBJ2-5; TRBD2 agrees at 8 bases. CDR3 length: 17 amino acids. CDR1 is SGHAT, CDR2 FQNNGV, per germline. The junction had 9 bases not matched to a gene; V was cut back by 1 base and J by 2 bases. CDR3 bases: TGTGCCAGCAGCTTAGCCCTAACGGGGGGGCTACAAGAGACCCAGTACTTC. Its protein is CASSLALTGGLQETQYF.

The chain combines TRBV5-5 with TRBJ2-3; TRBD2 aligns across 11 bases. CDR3 length: 16 amino acids. The V and J ends lost 4 bases and 3 bases, in that order; junction bases with no gene match: 7. CDR1 is SGHKS and CDR2 is YYEKEE in the germline V gene (reference sequence). The CDR3 sequence: CASSTRIAGGTDTQYF. The CDR3, as DNA: TGTGCCAGCAGCACCCGAATAGCGGGAGGGACAGATACGCAGTATTTT.

The chain carries TRBV12-3 or TRBV12-4 and TRBJ2-7, with TRBD1 matching over 7 bases. The CDR3 is 13 residues long. The trim removed 6 bases at V and 7 bases at J, leaving 9 bases unmatched. The CDR3 reads CASRVNAGGEQYF. DNA for the CDR3: TGTGCCAGCAGAGTAAACGCAGGGGGTGAGCAGTACTTC.

The chain joins TRBV6-5 to TRBJ2-6; 10 bases are shared with TRBD1. Per the germline V gene, CDR1 is MNHEY and CDR2 is SVGAGI. V gave up 4 bases and J gave up 1 base; unmatched junction bases: 7. The CDR3 totals 18 residues. The CDR3 nucleotides are TGTGCCAGCAGTTGGAGAGACAGGGGGCTATCTGGGGCCAACGTCCTGACTTTC. Protein product: CASSWRDRGLSGANVLTF.

The chain uses TRBV11-2 and TRBJ2-4; possibly TRBD1 or TRBD2 for D (7 bases each). CDR3 length: 14 residues. Germline CDR1 SGHAT, CDR2 FQNNGV. V was clipped by 3 bases and J by 8 bases, with 14 bases between them. The CDR3 is CASSFTGEGDIQYF. In DNA, the CDR3 is TGTGCCAGCAGCTTTACAGGGGAGGGGGACATTCAGTACTTC.

This clonotype was found many times. The chain employs TRBV28 and TRBJ2-1; D unclear. Trimming took off 4 bases at V and 8 bases at J, with 9 bases between the two ends. This CDR3 has 12 residues. Germline assignment: CDR1 MDHEN and CDR2 SYDVKM. This CDR3 is CASSSYQDEQFF. CDR3 coding DNA: TGTGCCAGCAGTTCCTACCAGGATGAGCAGTTCTTC. Supplemented by reference TRBV28 and TRBJ2-1, the full variable domain reads DVKVTQSSRYLVKRTGEKVFLECVQDMDHENMFWYRQDPGLGLRLIYFSYDVKMKEKGDIPEGYSVSREKKERFSLILESASTNQTSMYLCASSSYQDEQFFGPGTRLTVL.

This rearrangement joins TRBV7-2 to TRBJ2-7, with 9 bases fitting TRBD1. Germline-derived CDR1 and CDR2 are SGHTA and FQGNSA. V lost 1 base, J lost 2 bases, and 6 bases stayed unmatched. The CDR3 has 16 amino acids. The chain's CDR3 is CASSLGDRAGAYEQYF. The CDR3 coding sequence is TGTGCCAGCAGCTTAGGGGACAGGGCGGGGGCCTACGAGCAGTACTTC.

This sequence joins TRBV5-1 and TRBJ2-7; D perhaps matches TRBD1 (6 bases). Germline V CDR1 and CDR2: SGHRS, YFSETQ. V gave up 1 base and J gave up 1 base, with 15 bases separating them. The CDR3 covers 16 residues. The CDR3 region is CASSLMTGQMSYEQYF. The CDR3, as DNA: TGCGCCAGCAGCTTGATGACCGGACAGATGTCCTACGAGCAGTACTTC.

This sequence joins TRBV20-1 and TRBJ2-5; D may match TRBD1 or TRBD2 (5 bases each). The assigned J gene may be wrong: the sequence end matches TRBJ2-7 better. Germline V CDR1 and CDR2: DFQATT, SNEGSKA (reference sequence). The CDR3 spans 14 residues. This CDR3 reads CSAKRGGLSDEQYF. The CDR3 DNA reads as TGCAGTGCTAAGAGGGGCGGCTTGTCGGACGAGCAGTACTTC.

The CDR3 bases are TGTGCCAGCAGTGGAGAGGGACTAGCGGTTTACGAGCAGTACTTC. This encodes CASSGEGLAVYEQYF. This chain joins TRBV28 and TRBJ2-7; 11 bases match TRBD2. V was clipped by 5 bases and J by 4 bases; unmatched bases: 7. The germline V gene encodes CDR1 MDHEN and CDR2 SYDVKM. There are 15 residues in the CDR3. Full variable domain (rest looked up from reference TRBV28 and TRBJ2-7): DVKVTQSSRYLVKRTGEKVFLECVQDMDHENMFWYRQDPGLGLRLIYFSYDVKMKEKGDIPEGYSVSREKKERFSLILESASTNQTSMYLCASSGEGLAVYEQYFGPGTRLTVT.

The chain links TRBV20-1 to TRBJ2-5; TRBD2 might be the D (5 bases). V gave up 6 bases and J gave up 11 bases, with 16 bases separating them. Germline V gene data show CDR1 as DFQATT and CDR2 as SNEGSKA (reference sequence). CDR3 length: 11 residues. The CDR3 sequence: CSAEDYNEQYF. The CDR3 bases are TGCAGTGCCGAAGACTACAATGAGCAGTACTTC.

The table lists this clonotype with a few counts. This chain connects TRBV6-1 to TRBJ2-5, with 9 nucleotides matching TRBD1. The J call is uncertain, as TRBJ2-7 better fits the DNA end. In germline, CDR1 is MNHNS, CDR2 SASEGT. The CDR3 length is 15 residues. The CDR3 protein is CASSVNRDRVYEQYF. DNA of the CDR3: TGTGCCAGCAGTGTCAATCGGGACAGGGTCTACGAGCAGTACTTC.

The genes are TRBV4-3 and TRBJ2-2, with D perhaps assigned TRBD1 or TRBD2 (5 bases each). Trimming stripped 0 bases from V and 5 bases from J, with 10 bases between. This CDR3 comprises 15 residues. CDR1 is LGHNA and CDR2 is YSLEER in the germline V gene. In nucleotides, the CDR3 is TGCGCCAGCAGCCAAGAGGGGACCATGACCGGGGAGCTGTTTTTT. Protein: CASSQEGTMTGELFF.

This clonotype has just a few counts. The V gene is TRBV2, the J gene TRBJ1-4, with 10 bases identical to TRBD1. Germline lookup yields CDR1 SNHLY and CDR2 FYNNEI. V lost 4 bases and J lost 1; bases outside the gene matches: 3. CDR3 length: 16 residues. The CDR3 DNA reads TGTGCCAGCAGTGTGGGGGACAGGGGAACTAATGAAAAACTGTTTTTT. This codes for CASSVGDRGTNEKLFF.